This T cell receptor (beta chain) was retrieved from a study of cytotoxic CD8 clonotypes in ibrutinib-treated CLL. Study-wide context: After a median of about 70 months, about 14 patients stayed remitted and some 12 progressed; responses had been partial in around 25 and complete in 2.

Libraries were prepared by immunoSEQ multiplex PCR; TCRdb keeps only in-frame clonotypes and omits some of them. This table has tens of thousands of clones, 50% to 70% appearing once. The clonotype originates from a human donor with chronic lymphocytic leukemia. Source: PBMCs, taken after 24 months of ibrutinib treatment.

The CDR3, as DNA: TGTGCCAGCAGTCGACAGGGGGCATTTCACTACACCTTC. Protein product: CASSRQGAFHYTF. The chain couples TRBV5-6 to TRBJ1-2; 10 bases align to TRBD1. J gave up 10 bases and V 5 bases, and 8 bases lay outside the gene matches. The germline V gene has CDR1 SGHDT and CDR2 YYEEEE. CDR3 length: 13 amino acids. Combining the CDR3 with reference TRBV5-6 and TRBJ1-2 gives the whole variable domain DAGVTQSPTHLIKTRGQQVTLRCSPKSGHDTVSWYQQALGQGPQFIFQYYEEEERQRGNFPDRFSGHQFPNYSSELNVNALLLGDSALYLCASSRQGAFHYTFGSGTRLTVV.